This T cell receptor (beta chain) came from a study of control samples from healthy donors and cancer patients. Per the germline V gene, CDR1 is LGHDT and CDR2 is YNNKEL (reference sequence). The V end was cut by 3 bases, the J end by 4 bases, with 9 bases between. The CDR3 sequence is 14 residues long. Assay: immunoSEQ multiplex PCR; the TCRdb copy retains only in-frame clones and omits some. Seen here are fewer than 40,000 clones, over 85% observed once, and the top ten hold around 1.6%. The sequencing sample was made of PBMCs. The receptor comes from a man aged 40-50 years with colorectal cancer. The chain combines TRBV3-1 (or the pseudogene TRBV3-2) with TRBJ2-2; a possible D gene is TRBD2 (5 bases). The CDR3 reads CASSHLAGTGELFF. The CDR3 DNA reads TGTGCCAGCAGCCATCTCGCGGGCACCGGGGAGCTGTTTTTT.